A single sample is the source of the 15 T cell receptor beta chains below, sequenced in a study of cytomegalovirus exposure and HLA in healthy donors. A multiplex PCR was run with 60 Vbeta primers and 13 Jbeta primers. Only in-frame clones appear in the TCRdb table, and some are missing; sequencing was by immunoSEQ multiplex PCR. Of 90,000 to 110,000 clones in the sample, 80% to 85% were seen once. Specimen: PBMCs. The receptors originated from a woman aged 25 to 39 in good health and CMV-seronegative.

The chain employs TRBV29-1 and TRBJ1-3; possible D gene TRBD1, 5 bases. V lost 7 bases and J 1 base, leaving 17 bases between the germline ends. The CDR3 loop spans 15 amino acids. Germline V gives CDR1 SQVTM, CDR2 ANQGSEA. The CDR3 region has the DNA TGCAGCGCCGTAGACAGAGCCTCTTCTGGAAACACCATATATTTT. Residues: CSAVDRASSGNTIYF. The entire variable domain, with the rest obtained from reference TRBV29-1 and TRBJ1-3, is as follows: SAVISQKPSRDICQRGTSLTIQCQVDSQVTMMFWYRQQPGQSLTLIATANQGSEATYESGFVIDKFPISRPNLTFSTLTVSNMSPEDSSIYLCSAVDRASSGNTIYFGEGSWLTVV.

The CDR3 nucleotides are TGTGCCAGCAGTGAAATTTTGGGGCGGAGCTCCTACGAGCAGTACTTC. Its translation: CASSEILGRSSYEQYF. The chain joins TRBV6-1 to TRBJ2-7, with D possibly TRBD1 on 5 matching bases. The germline V gene encodes CDR1 MNHNS and CDR2 SASEGT. With 2 bases removed from V and 0 bases from J, the gap between germline ends came to 14 bases. The CDR3 is 16 residues long.

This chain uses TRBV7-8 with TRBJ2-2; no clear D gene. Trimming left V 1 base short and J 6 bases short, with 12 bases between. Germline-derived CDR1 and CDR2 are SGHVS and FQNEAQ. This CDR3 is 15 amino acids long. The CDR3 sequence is CASSLDWYGAGELFF. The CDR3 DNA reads TGTGCCAGCAGCTTAGATTGGTATGGAGCCGGGGAGCTGTTTTTT.

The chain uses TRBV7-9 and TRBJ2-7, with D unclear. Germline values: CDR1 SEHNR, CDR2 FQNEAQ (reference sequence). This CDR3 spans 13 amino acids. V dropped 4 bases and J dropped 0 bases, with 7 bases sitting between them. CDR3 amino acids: CASSWQSSYEQYF. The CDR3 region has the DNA TGTGCCAGCAGCTGGCAGTCCTCCTACGAGCAGTACTTC.

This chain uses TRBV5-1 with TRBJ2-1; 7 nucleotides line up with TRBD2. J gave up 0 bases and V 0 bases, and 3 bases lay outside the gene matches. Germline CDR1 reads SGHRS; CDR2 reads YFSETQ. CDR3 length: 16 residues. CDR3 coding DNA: TGCGCCAGCAGCTTGGTAGGCGGGAGCTCCTACAATGAGCAGTTCTTC. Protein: CASSLVGGSSYNEQFF.

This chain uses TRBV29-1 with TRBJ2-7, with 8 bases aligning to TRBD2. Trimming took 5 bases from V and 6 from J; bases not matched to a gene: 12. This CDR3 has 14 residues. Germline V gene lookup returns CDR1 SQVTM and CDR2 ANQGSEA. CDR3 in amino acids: CSVQAGALTTEQYF. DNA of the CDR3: TGCAGCGTTCAAGCGGGAGCCCTAACCACCGAGCAGTACTTC.

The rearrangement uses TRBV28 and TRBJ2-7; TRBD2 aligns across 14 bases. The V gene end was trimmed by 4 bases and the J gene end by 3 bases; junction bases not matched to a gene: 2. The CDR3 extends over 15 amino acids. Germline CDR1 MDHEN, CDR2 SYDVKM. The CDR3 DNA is TGTGCCAGCAGTTCCGGGACTAGCGGGAGCTACGAGCAGTACTTC. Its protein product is CASSSGTSGSYEQYF.

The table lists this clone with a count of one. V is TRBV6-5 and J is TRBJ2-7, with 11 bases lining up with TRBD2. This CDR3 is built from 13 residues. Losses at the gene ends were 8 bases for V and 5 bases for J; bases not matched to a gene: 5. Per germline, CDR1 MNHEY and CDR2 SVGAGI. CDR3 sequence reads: CASETSGSNEQYF. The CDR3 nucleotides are TGTGCCAGCGAAACTAGCGGGAGTAACGAGCAGTACTTC.

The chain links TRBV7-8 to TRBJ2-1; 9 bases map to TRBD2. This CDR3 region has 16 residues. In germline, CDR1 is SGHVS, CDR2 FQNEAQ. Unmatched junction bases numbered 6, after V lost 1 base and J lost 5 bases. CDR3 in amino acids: CASSLGPAGGHNEQFF. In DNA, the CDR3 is TGTGCCAGCAGCTTAGGACCCGCGGGAGGGCACAATGAGCAGTTCTTC. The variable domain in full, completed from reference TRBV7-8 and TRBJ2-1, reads GAGVSQSPRYKVAKRGQDVALRCDPISGHVSLFWYQQALGQGPEFLTYFQNEAQLDKSGLPSDRFFAERPEGSVSTLKIQRTQQEDSAVYLCASSLGPAGGHNEQFFGPGTRLTVL.

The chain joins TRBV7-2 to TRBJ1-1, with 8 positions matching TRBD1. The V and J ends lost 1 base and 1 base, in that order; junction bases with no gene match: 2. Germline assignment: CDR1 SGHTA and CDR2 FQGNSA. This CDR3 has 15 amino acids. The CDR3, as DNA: TGTGCCAGCAGCTTAGTCGGGACAGGGAACACTGAAGCTTTCTTT. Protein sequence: CASSLVGTGNTEAFF. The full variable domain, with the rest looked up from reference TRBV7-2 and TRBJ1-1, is GAGVSQSPSNKVTEKGKDVELRCDPISGHTALYWYRQSLGQGLEFLIYFQGNSAPDKSGLPSDRFSAERTGGSVSTLTIQRTQQEDSAVYLCASSLVGTGNTEAFFGQGTRLTVV.

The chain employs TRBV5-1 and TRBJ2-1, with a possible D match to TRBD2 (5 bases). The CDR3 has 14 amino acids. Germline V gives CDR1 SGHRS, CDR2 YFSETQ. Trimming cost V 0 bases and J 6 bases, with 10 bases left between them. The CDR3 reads CASSLGLRGNEQFF. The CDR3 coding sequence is TGCGCCAGCAGCTTGGGACTCCGGGGCAATGAGCAGTTCTTC.

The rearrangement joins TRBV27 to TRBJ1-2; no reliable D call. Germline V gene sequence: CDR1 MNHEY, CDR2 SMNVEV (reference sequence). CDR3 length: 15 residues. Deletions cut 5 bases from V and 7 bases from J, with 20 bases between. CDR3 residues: CASSPVGSLSRGYTF. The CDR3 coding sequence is TGTGCCAGCAGTCCGGTGGGCTCCCTCTCCCGTGGCTACACCTTC.

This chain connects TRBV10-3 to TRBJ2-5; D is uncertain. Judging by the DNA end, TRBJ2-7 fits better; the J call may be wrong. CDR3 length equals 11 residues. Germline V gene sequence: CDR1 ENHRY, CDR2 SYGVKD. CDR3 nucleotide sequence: TGTGCCATCAGTGTTAATTCCGAGCAGTACTTC. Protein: CAISVNSEQYF.

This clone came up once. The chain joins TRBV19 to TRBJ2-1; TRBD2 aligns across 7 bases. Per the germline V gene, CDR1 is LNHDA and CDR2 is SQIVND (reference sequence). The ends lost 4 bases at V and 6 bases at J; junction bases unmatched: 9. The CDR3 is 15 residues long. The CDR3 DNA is TGTGCCAGTAGTAACCGGGACTACGGGAGCAATGAGCAGTTCTTC. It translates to CASSNRDYGSNEQFF.

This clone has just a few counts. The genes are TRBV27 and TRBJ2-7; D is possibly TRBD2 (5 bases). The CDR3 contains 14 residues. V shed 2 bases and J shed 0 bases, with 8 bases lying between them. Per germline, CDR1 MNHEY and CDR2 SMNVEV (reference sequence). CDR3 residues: CASSLSGSSYEQYF. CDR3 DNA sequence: TGTGCCAGCAGTTTAAGTGGGAGCTCCTACGAGCAGTACTTC.